This T cell receptor beta chain was profiled in a study of blood T cells in healthy people across ages. The authors ran a second PCR of about 6 to 12 cycles using a sample-barcoded 5' primer and a J-beta primer mix. The template-switch adaptor was a 5' adaptor with 12 random nucleotides. It tagged each cDNA molecule. Every sample produced at least 3 million CDR3-containing paired-end reads. TCRdb redid the calling of the 5' RACE reads with MiXCR, one entry per CDR3 protein. The data contain hundreds of thousands of distinct CDR3 sequences, roughly two fifths of them singletons. The CDR3 extends over 16 amino acids. The germline CDR1 and CDR2 sequences are MNHNY and SVGAGI (reference sequence). The V gene end was trimmed by 0 bases and the J gene end by 4 bases; junction bases not matched to a gene: 5. A note on this clonotype: Antigen specificity is unknown.

General study results and limits: Strong correlation was found linking TCR beta diversity to naive T cell percentage. Calculation of diversity from one million T cells yielded estimates considered to be underestimates.

The rearrangement links TRBV6-6 to TRBJ1-2; 10 bases fit TRBD1. What was sequenced was blood. The receptor comes from a woman aged 55-69 years in good health. In DNA form, the CDR3 reads TGTGCCAGCAGTTACTCAGACAGGGGGCAGTTCTATGGCTACACCTTC. Translating gives CASSYSDRGQFYGYTF.